Presented here are 20 T cell receptor beta chains from one specimen sequenced in a study of blood T cells in healthy people across ages. Using a J-beta primer mix together with a sample-barcoded 5' primer, a second PCR was run for roughly 6 to 12 cycles. TCRdb called the 5' RACE reads again in MiXCR, with one record for every CDR3 protein. The table lists approximately 800,000 distinct CDR3 sequences, about 45% of them singletons. The sequenced sample consisted of blood. The origin of the receptors is a man older than 75 in good health.

This clonotype was seen many times. The J gene is TRBJ1-2, the V gene TRBV28; 9 nucleotides align to TRBD1. This CDR3 contains 15 residues. J was trimmed by 4 bases and V by 6 bases; bases with no gene match: 9. In germline, CDR1 is MDHEN, CDR2 SYDVKM. The CDR3 DNA reads as TGTGCCAGCAGAACACCGGGACAGGGAGGCTATGGCTACACCTTC. It is translated as CASRTPGQGGYGYTF.

The gene calls are TRBV7-2 and TRBJ2-5; 7 nucleotides agree with TRBD2. Trimming took 4 bases from V and 11 from J; bases not matched to a gene: 22. Germline V gene lookup returns CDR1 SGHTA and CDR2 FQGNSA. This CDR3 comprises 17 residues. The CDR3 region is CASSSKVSSGVDNEQYF. CDR3 coding DNA: TGTGCCAGCAGCTCCAAAGTAAGCAGCGGGGTAGATAATGAGCAGTACTTC.

CDR3: CSVGTGYTYEQYF. CDR3 DNA sequence: TGCAGCGTTGGGACAGGCTACACATACGAGCAGTACTTC. This sequence joins TRBV29-1 and TRBJ2-7, with 7 nucleotides matching TRBD1. CDR1 and CDR2 (germline): SQVTM, ANQGSEA. The junction had 7 bases not matched to a gene; V was cut back by 4 bases and J by 4 bases. The CDR3 extends over 13 amino acids.

This chain joins TRBV12-3 or TRBV12-4 and TRBJ2-3; 10 positions match TRBD1. J lost 5 bases, V lost 6 bases, and 8 bases had no gene match. The length of the CDR3 is 15 residues. This chain's CDR3 is CASSPPGQGRDTQYF. The DNA of the CDR3 is TGTGCCAGCAGCCCTCCGGGACAGGGGAGAGATACGCAGTATTTT.

This clonotype came up a few times. The chain recombines TRBV28 with TRBJ2-5, with 7 bases lining up with TRBD1. The germline gives CDR1 MDHEN, CDR2 SYDVKM. V lost 6 bases to trimming and J lost 3 bases; unmatched junction nucleotides: 4. The CDR3 is made up of 13 amino acids. The CDR3 sequence is CASSSDRKETQYF. In nucleotides, the CDR3 is TGTGCCAGCAGCTCGGACAGGAAAGAGACCCAGTACTTC.

This clonotype has more than one count but fewer than ten. V usage is TRBV2 and J usage is TRBJ2-1; weak D call: TRBD1 (6 bases). Germline V gives CDR1 SNHLY, CDR2 FYNNEI. Trimming stripped 7 bases from V and 2 bases from J, with 9 bases between. CDR3 size: 13 residues. The CDR3 reads CASNGQPYNEQFF. Written as DNA, the CDR3 is TGTGCCAGCAACGGACAGCCCTACAATGAGCAGTTCTTC.

V is TRBV7-2 and J is TRBJ2-2, with TRBD2 matching over 10 bases. The germline V gene has CDR1 SGHTA and CDR2 FQGNSA. The length of the CDR3 is 15 residues. The junction had 3 bases not matched to a gene; V was cut back by 6 bases and J by 2 bases. The CDR3 region has the DNA TGTGCCAGCAGAACACTAGCGGGAAACACCGGGGAGCTGTTTTTT. It encodes CASRTLAGNTGELFF. The full variable domain, in which reference TRBV7-2 and TRBJ2-2 provide the parts outside the CDR3, is GAGVSQSPSNKVTEKGKDVELRCDPISGHTALYWYRQSLGQGLEFLIYFQGNSAPDKSGLPSDRFSAERTGGSVSTLTIQRTQQEDSAVYLCASRTLAGNTGELFFGEGSRLTVL.

The rearrangement joins TRBV6-5 to TRBJ2-7; D gene ambiguous. Germline assignment: CDR1 MNHEY and CDR2 SVGAGI. V lost 2 bases, J lost 5 bases, and 10 bases lay in between. The CDR3 is 13 amino acids. The CDR3 loop reads CASSYPSTHEQYF. The CDR3 DNA follows: TGTGCCAGCAGTTACCCTTCAACCCACGAGCAGTACTTC.

DNA of the CDR3: TGCAGTGCTATTACAGATACGCAGTATTTT. Its protein product is CSAITDTQYF. The chain couples TRBV20-1 to TRBJ2-3; D unclear. Germline CDR1 is DFQATT and CDR2 is SNEGSKA (reference sequence). The CDR3 consists of 10 residues. V was shortened by 4 bases and J by 3 bases, with 2 bases between the two germline ends.

Here the CDR3 reads CASSQEPLGQAQPQHF. CDR3 nucleotide sequence: TGTGCCAGCAGCCAAGAACCCCTCGGACAGGCTCAGCCCCAGCATTTT. The chain recombines TRBV4-2 with TRBJ1-5, with 7 bases that match TRBD1. The trim removed 0 bases at V and 6 bases at J, leaving 8 bases unmatched. The CDR3 has 16 amino acids. From germline, CDR1 is LGHNA and CDR2 YNFKEQ.

This clonotype has a count of ten or more. This rearrangement joins TRBV20-1 to TRBJ1-6, with D maybe TRBD1 (5 bases). This CDR3 comprises 11 residues. Germline CDR1 is DFQATT and CDR2 is SNEGSKA (reference sequence). Between the trimmed V and J ends, which lost 5 bases and 11 bases, there was a span of 10 bases. The CDR3 here is CSAQGGAPLHF. The CDR3 DNA follows: TGCAGTGCTCAGGGTGGGGCACCCCTCCACTTT.

This clonotype was picked up a small number of times. Compared with germline, one end of the junction differs, possibly owing to a read error. The CDR3 DNA is TGCACCAGCAGACAAAAGTCTGCTACAACAGATACGCAGTATTTT. Amino acid sequence: CTSRQKSATTDTQYF. The V gene is TRBV4-3, the J gene TRBJ2-3; D remains unclear. Germline CDR1 LGHNA, CDR2 YSLEER. The CDR3 length is 15 residues.

V and J are TRBV20-1 and TRBJ2-3; D ambiguous. With 0 bases removed from V and 2 bases from J, the gap between germline ends came to 18 bases. CDR3 size: 17 residues. Germline CDR1 is DFQATT and CDR2 is SNEGSKA (reference sequence). For the CDR3, the DNA is TGCAGTGCTAGAGATGTCCTTGCCCGCTCTGACACAGATACGCAGTATTTT. Translated, it gives CSARDVLARSDTDTQYF.

This chain links TRBV5-1 with TRBJ2-3; TRBD1 matches at 7 bases. Germline CDR1 SGHRS, CDR2 YFSETQ. The CDR3 extends over 15 amino acids. Unmatched junction bases numbered 5, after V lost 1 base and J lost 3 bases. DNA for the CDR3: TGCGCCAGCAGCTTGACAGGGGCGCAAACAGATACGCAGTATTTT. This gives the protein CASSLTGAQTDTQYF. Using reference TRBV5-1 and TRBJ2-3 for the parts outside the CDR3, the full variable domain is KAGVTQTPRYLIKTRGQQVTLSCSPISGHRSVSWYQQTPGQGLQFLFEYFSETQRNKGNFPGRFSGRQFSNSRSEMNVSTLELGDSALYLCASSLTGAQTDTQYFGPGTRLTVL.

V and J are TRBV3-1 and TRBJ1-2; D not certain. Germline lookup yields CDR1 LGHDT and CDR2 YNNKEL (reference sequence). This CDR3 is 12 amino acids long. Trimming stripped 1 base from V and 7 bases from J, with 7 bases between. The CDR3, as DNA: TGTGCCAGCAGCCAAGGTGACACTGGCTACACCTTC. Its translation is CASSQGDTGYTF.

The chain joins TRBV12-3 or TRBV12-4 to TRBJ2-3; D is possibly TRBD1 (8 bases). This CDR3 has 14 residues. Trimming took off 5 bases at V and 5 bases at J, with 14 bases between the two ends. The CDR3 loop is CASSTGGAVDTQYF. Written as DNA, the CDR3 is TGTGCCAGCAGTACAGGGGGGGCAGTAGATACGCAGTATTTT.

This rearrangement joins TRBV5-1 to TRBJ2-7; no reliable D call. The length of the CDR3 is 15 residues. Germline lookup yields CDR1 SGHRS and CDR2 YFSETQ. V shed 2 bases and J shed 7 bases, with 19 bases lying between them. The CDR3, as DNA: TGCGCCAGCAGCTTATATCCAGGCTCCTACAATGAGCAGTACTTC. Its protein product is CASSLYPGSYNEQYF.

The CDR3, as DNA: TGCGCCAGCAGCCAAGATCGGGGCCCAAGGGCGACCCAGTACTTC. This encodes CASSQDRGPRATQYF. The chain recombines TRBV4-3 with TRBJ2-5, with D perhaps matching TRBD1 or TRBD2 (5 bases each). Trimming took 0 bases from V and 7 from J, leaving 15 bases between them. Germline CDR1 is LGHNA and CDR2 is YSLEER. CDR3 length: 15 residues.

This clonotype was counted many times. The chain joins TRBV7-2 to TRBJ2-5; 11 bases agree with TRBD2. The V gene's germline CDR1 is SGHTA and CDR2 FQGNSA. V lost 4 bases and J lost 5; bases outside the gene matches: 12. The CDR3 has 17 amino acids. CDR3: CASSSSRLAGYGETQYF. For the CDR3, the DNA is TGTGCCAGCAGCTCTTCCAGACTAGCGGGATACGGGGAGACCCAGTACTTC.

In this sample, this clonotype turned up many times. V gene TRBV29-1 combines with J gene TRBJ1-2; D is unresolved. The CDR3 runs 12 residues. Between the trimmed V and J ends, which lost 7 bases and 10 bases, there was a span of 19 bases. In germline, CDR1 is SQVTM, CDR2 ANQGSEA. Here the CDR3 reads CSADSEGHDYTF. CDR3 DNA sequence: TGCAGCGCCGACTCTGAGGGCCACGACTACACCTTC.